The T cell receptor (beta chain) under discussion was sequenced for a study of T cells in Graves' hyperthyroidism and ophthalmopathy. From germline, CDR1 is DFQATT and CDR2 SNEGSKA (reference sequence). The CDR3 extends over 11 amino acids. Deletions cut 5 bases from V and 14 bases from J, with 15 bases between. What was amplified from RNA transcripts were TCR beta CDR3 regions. When the TCR CDR3 underwent first-round RT-PCR, the HTBI primer set was used. TCRdb processed the multiplex PCR reads anew with MiXCR; each CDR3 protein has one entry. The sample lists hundreds of thousands of distinct CDR3 sequences; roughly 14% were seen once.

The V and J genes are TRBV20-1 and TRBJ1-4; possible D gene TRBD1, 6 bases. Sequenced: blood. The sequence came from a man younger than 30 with Graves' ophthalmopathy. CDR3 nucleotide sequence: TGCAGTGCTCTAGGGGGACCCTATCTGTTTTTT. Its protein is CSALGGPYLFF.